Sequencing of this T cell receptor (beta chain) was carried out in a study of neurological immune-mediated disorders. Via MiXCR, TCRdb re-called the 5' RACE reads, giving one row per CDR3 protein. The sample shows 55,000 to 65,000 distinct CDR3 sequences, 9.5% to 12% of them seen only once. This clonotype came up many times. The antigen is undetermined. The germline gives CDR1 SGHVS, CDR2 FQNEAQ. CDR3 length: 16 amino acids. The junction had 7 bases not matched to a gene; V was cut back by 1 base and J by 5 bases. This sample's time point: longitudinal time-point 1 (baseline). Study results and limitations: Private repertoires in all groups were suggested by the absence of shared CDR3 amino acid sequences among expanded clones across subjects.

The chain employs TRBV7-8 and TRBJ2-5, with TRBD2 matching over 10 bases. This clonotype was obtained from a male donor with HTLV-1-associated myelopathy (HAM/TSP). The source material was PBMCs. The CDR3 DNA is TGTGCCAGCAGCTTAGTCAGCGGGGGGGCGGAGGAGACCCAGTACTTC. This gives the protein CASSLVSGGAEETQYF. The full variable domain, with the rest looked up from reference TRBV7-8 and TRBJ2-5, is GAGVSQSPRYKVAKRGQDVALRCDPISGHVSLFWYQQALGQGPEFLTYFQNEAQLDKSGLPSDRFFAERPEGSVSTLKIQRTQQEDSAVYLCASSLVSGGAEETQYFGPGTRLLVL.